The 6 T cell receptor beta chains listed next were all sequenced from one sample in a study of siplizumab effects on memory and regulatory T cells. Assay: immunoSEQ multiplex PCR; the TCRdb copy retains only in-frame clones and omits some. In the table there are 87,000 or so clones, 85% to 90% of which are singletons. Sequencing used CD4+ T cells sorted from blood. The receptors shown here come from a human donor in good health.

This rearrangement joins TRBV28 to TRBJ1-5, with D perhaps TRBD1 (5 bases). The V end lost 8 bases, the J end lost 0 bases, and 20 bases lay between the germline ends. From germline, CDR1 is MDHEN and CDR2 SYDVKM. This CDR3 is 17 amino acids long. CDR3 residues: CASGSSGRMDSNQPQHF. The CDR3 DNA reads TGTGCCAGCGGCTCATCGGGACGGATGGATAGCAATCAGCCCCAGCATTTT.

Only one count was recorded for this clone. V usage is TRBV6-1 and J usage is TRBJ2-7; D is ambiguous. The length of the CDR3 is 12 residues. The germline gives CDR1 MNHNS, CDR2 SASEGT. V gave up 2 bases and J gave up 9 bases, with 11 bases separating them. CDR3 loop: CASSERRGVQYF. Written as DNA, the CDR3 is TGTGCCAGCAGTGAAAGACGAGGCGTGCAGTACTTC.

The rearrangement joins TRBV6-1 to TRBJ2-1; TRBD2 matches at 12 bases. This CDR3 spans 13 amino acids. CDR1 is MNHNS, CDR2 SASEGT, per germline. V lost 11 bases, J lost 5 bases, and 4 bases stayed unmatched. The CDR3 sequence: CAARTSGDNEQFF. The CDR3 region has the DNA TGTGCCGCCCGGACTAGCGGGGACAATGAGCAGTTCTTC.

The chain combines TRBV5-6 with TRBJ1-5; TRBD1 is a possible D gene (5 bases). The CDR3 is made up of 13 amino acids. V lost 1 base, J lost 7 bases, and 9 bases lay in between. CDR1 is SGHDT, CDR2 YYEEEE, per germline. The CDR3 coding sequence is TGTGCCAGCAGCTTGAAGGCAGGGCAGCCCCAGCATTTT. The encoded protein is CASSLKAGQPQHF.

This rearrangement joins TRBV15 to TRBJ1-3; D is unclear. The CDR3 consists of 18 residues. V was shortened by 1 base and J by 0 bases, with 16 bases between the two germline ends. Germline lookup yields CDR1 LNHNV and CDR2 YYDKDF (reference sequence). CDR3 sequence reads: CATSRGAAGTRSGNTIYF. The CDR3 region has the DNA TGTGCCACCAGCAGAGGAGCGGCAGGTACCCGCTCTGGAAACACCATATATTTT.

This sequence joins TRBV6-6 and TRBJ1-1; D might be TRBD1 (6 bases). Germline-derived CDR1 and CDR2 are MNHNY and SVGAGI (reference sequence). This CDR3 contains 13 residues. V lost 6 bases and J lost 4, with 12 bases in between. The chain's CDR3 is CASRQGEGTEAFF. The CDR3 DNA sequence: TGTGCCAGCAGACAGGGAGAGGGCACTGAAGCTTTCTTT.